This T cell receptor (beta chain) comes out of a study of T cell responses to AZD1222 COVID-19 vaccine. Profiling relied on immunoSEQ multiplex PCR, and the TCRdb table lists in-frame clones only, not all of them. The profile shows about 76,000 clones, more than 70% of them singletons. This CDR3 contains 14 residues. Trimming removed 2 bases at V and 8 bases at J, with 13 bases between. Germline lookup yields CDR1 MNHEY and CDR2 SVGAGI. The sequence derives from an adult in good health. This rearrangement joins TRBV6-5 to TRBJ2-1; D is undetermined. This sample comprised peripheral blood, obtained on day 0 of AZD1222 vaccination. The CDR3 loop reads CASSYGVVHHEQFF. The CDR3 DNA reads as TGTGCCAGCAGTTACGGGGTAGTTCACCATGAGCAGTTCTTC.